This TCR beta chain was sequenced in a study of T-cell reconstitution after alpha-beta-depleted transplantation in children. As it was prepared, the TCRbeta library received unique molecular identifiers. From the PCR reads, TCRdb called clonotypes with MiXCR, one entry per CDR3 protein. Among some 350,000 distinct CDR3 sequences, 10% were seen once, and the ten largest hold approximately 2.3%. The length of the CDR3 is 15 residues. J lost 2 bases, V lost 3 bases, and 4 bases had no gene match. CDR1 is SGDLS, CDR2 YYNGEE, per germline. The chain couples TRBV9 to TRBJ2-2; TRBD2 matches at 7 bases. The TCR was taken from a human donor who donated a stem cell graft to a child with acute lymphoblastic leukemia. The source material was PBMCs from the stem cell graft donor, sampled from the stem cell graft. This chain's CDR3 is CASSALAVNTGELFF. CDR3 in DNA: TGTGCCAGCAGCGCGCTAGCGGTTAACACCGGGGAGCTGTTTTTT. Looking up the rest from reference TRBV9 and TRBJ2-2 gives the full variable domain: DSGVTQTPKHLITATGQRVTLRCSPRSGDLSVYWYQQSLDQGLQFLIQYYNGEERAKGNILERFSAQQFPDLHSELNLSSLELGDSALYFCASSALAVNTGELFFGEGSRLTVL.